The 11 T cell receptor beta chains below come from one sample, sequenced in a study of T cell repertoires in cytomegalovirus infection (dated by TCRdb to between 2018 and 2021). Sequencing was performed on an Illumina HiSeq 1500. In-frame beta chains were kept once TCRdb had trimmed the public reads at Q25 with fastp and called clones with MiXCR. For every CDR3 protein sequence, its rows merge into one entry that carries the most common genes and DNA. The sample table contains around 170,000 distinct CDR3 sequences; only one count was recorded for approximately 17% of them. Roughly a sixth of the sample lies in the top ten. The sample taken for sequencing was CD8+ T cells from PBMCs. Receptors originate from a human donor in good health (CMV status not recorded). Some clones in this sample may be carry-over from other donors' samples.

The CDR3 region is CASSPSGEGYTF. In nucleotides, the CDR3 is TGTGCCAGCAGCCCCTCGGGGGAAGGCTACACCTTC. This chain uses TRBV7-2 with TRBJ1-2, with a tentative D call TRBD1 (5 bases). CDR1 and CDR2 from the germline V gene are SGHTA and FQGNSA. This CDR3 has 12 residues. Trimming left V 5 bases short and J 8 bases short, with 12 bases between.

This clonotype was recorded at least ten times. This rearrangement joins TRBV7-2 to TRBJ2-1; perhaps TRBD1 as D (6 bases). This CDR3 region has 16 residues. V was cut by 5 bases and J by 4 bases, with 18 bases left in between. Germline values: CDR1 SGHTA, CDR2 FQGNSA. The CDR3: CASSQRAGAIYNEQFF. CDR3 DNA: TGTGCCAGCAGCCAGAGGGCAGGGGCTATTTACAATGAGCAGTTCTTC.

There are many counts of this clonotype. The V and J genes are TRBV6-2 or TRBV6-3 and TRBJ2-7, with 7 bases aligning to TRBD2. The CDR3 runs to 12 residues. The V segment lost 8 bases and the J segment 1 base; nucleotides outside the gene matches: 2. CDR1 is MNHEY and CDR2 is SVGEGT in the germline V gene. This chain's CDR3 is CASFGGSYEQYF. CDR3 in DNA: TGTGCCAGCTTCGGGGGGTCCTACGAGCAGTACTTC.

The CDR3 is CASSLDPGGNTEAFF. CDR3 DNA sequence: TGTGCCAGCAGCTTAGACCCAGGGGGGAACACTGAAGCTTTCTTT. This chain joins TRBV7-6 and TRBJ1-1; 7 bases are a match to TRBD1. Germline CDR1 and CDR2: SGHVS and FNYEAQ. The CDR3 extends over 15 amino acids. V trimming: 1 base; J trimming: 1 base; junction bases outside the gene matches: 3.

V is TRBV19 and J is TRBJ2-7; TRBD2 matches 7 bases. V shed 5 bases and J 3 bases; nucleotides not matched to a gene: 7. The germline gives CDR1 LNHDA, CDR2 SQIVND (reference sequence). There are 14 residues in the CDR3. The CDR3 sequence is CASSPGLGIYEQYF. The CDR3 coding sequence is TGTGCCAGTAGTCCCGGACTAGGGATCTACGAGCAGTACTTC.

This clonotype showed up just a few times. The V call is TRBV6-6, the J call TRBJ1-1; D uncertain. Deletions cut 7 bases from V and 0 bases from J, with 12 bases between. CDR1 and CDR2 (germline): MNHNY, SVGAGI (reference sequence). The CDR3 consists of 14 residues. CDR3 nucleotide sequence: TGTGCCAGCATTCACAGTGGGGTGAACACTGAAGCTTTCTTT. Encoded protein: CASIHSGVNTEAFF.

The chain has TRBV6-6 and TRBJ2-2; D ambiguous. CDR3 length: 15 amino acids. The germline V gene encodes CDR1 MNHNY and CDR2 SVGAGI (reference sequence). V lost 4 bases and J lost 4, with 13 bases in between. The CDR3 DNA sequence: TGTGCCAGCAGTTCCGTCCTGTGGGGCACCGGGGAGCTGTTTTTT. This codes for CASSSVLWGTGELFF.

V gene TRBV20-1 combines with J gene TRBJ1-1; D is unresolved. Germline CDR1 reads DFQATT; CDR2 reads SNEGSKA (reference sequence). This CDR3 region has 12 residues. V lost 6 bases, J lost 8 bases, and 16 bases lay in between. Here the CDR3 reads CSAKTGFLEAFF. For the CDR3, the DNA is TGCAGTGCCAAAACGGGTTTTTTGGAAGCTTTCTTT.

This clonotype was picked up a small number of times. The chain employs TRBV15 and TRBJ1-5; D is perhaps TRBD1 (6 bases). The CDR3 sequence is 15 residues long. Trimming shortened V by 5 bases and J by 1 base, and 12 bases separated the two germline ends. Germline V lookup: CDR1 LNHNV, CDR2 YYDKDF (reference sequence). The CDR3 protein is CATSGDGQSNQPQHF. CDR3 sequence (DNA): TGTGCCACCAGCGGGGACGGACAGAGCAATCAGCCCCAGCATTTT.

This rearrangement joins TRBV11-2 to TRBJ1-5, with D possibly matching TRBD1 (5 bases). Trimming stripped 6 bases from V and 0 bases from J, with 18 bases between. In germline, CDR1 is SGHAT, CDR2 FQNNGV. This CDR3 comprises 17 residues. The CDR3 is CASSLGRTQYSNQPQHF. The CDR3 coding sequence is TGTGCCAGCAGTCTGGGACGCACCCAATATAGCAATCAGCCCCAGCATTTT.

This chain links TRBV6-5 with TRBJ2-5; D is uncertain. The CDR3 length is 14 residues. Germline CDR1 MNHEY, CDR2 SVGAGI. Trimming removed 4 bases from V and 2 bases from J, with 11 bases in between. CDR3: CASSSRSLQETQYF. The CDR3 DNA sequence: TGTGCCAGCAGTTCCCGCTCCCTACAAGAGACCCAGTACTTC.